Below are 9 T cell receptor beta chains sequenced from a single sample in a study of T cell repertoires in cytomegalovirus infection. TCRdb recomputed calls from the reads with MiXCR, one row per CDR3 protein. The sample lists hundreds of thousands of distinct CDR3 sequences, roughly 20% occurring once. Input material: PBMCs. The receptors stem from a human donor in good health (CMV status not recorded). Some clones in this sample may be carry-over from other donors' samples.

This clonotype occurred a few times. The chain joins TRBV6-6 to TRBJ1-1; D unclear. Trimming took off 0 bases at V and 5 bases at J, with 19 bases between the two ends. Germline loops: CDR1 MNHNY, CDR2 SVGAGI (reference sequence). CDR3 length: 17 amino acids. The CDR3, as DNA: TGTGCCAGCAGTTACTCGAGAACCCGGTTAATAGGGACTGAAGCTTTCTTT. Amino acid sequence: CASSYSRTRLIGTEAFF.

J is TRBJ2-2 and V is TRBV19; 7 bases line up with TRBD1. The CDR3 has 14 residues. The junction had 9 bases not matched to a gene; V was cut back by 8 bases and J by 6 bases. Germline V gene sequence: CDR1 LNHDA, CDR2 SQIVND (reference sequence). The CDR3 loop reads CASGRQGGPGELFF. The CDR3 bases are TGTGCCAGTGGCAGACAGGGTGGACCCGGGGAGCTGTTTTTT.

In its sample, this clonotype was seen a few times. In DNA form, the CDR3 reads TGTGCCAGCTTGACAGAGAACACTGAAGCTTTCTTT. Encoded protein: CASLTENTEAFF. The chain combines TRBV5-4 with TRBJ1-1; D might be TRBD1 (5 bases). This CDR3 spans 12 amino acids. The germline gives CDR1 SGHNT, CDR2 YYREEE (reference sequence). V was trimmed by 7 bases and J by 1 base, leaving 8 bases between them.

This clonotype was picked up many times. This chain links TRBV5-6 with TRBJ2-7, with D hard to call. V shed 4 bases and J shed 3 bases, with 11 bases lying between them. The germline V gene encodes CDR1 SGHDT and CDR2 YYEEEE. The CDR3 contains 13 residues. The chain's CDR3 is CASSRPEDYEQYF. In DNA, the CDR3 is TGTGCCAGCAGCCGCCCCGAGGACTACGAGCAGTACTTC.

This clonotype showed up just a few times. This sequence joins TRBV28 and TRBJ1-2; D unclear. Germline assignment: CDR1 MDHEN and CDR2 SYDVKM. V was shortened by 7 bases and J by 2 bases, with 11 bases between the two germline ends. The CDR3 spans 13 residues. CDR3 protein: CASNPLGNYGYTF. The CDR3 nucleotides are TGTGCCAGCAACCCCCTGGGAAACTATGGCTACACCTTC.

Ten or more counts support this clonotype. The V and J genes are TRBV12-3 or TRBV12-4 and TRBJ2-7; 8 nucleotides line up with TRBD1. J was trimmed by 6 bases and V by 5 bases; bases with no gene match: 18. This CDR3 region has 17 residues. DNA for the CDR3: TGTGCCAGCAGTCTCTCCTACCGACAGGGGACGTACTTCGAGCAGTACTTC. The encoded protein is CASSLSYRQGTYFEQYF.

This clonotype came up many times. V gene TRBV7-8 combines with J gene TRBJ2-5; TRBD2 is a possible D gene (5 bases). V dropped 5 bases and J dropped 2 bases, with 18 bases sitting between them. CDR3 length: 16 amino acids. Germline V CDR1 and CDR2: SGHVS, FQNEAQ. The CDR3: CASSPTAGGPQETQYF. Here the CDR3 DNA reads TGTGCCAGCAGCCCGACGGCGGGCGGGCCTCAAGAGACCCAGTACTTC.

The chain links TRBV5-6 to TRBJ2-1; D gene ambiguous. V was clipped by 2 bases and J by 2 bases, with 14 bases between them. The CDR3 is made up of 16 amino acids. CDR1 is SGHDT and CDR2 is YYEEEE in the germline V gene. Here the CDR3 reads CASSLLRLGTYNEQFF. The CDR3 DNA follows: TGTGCCAGCAGCTTATTAAGGCTAGGGACCTACAATGAGCAGTTCTTC.

Note on this clonotype: A read error may be the cause here, since a much bigger clone is one base away. V is TRBV12-3 or TRBV12-4 and J is TRBJ1-1; D is ambiguous. There are 13 residues in the CDR3. The CDR3 nucleotides read TGTGCCAGCAGTTTAGGGGCAGAAACTGAAGATTTCTTT. This sequence encodes CASSLGAETEDFF.